A selection of T cell receptor beta chains follows, all from one sample in a study of OX40 agonist ivuxolimab in advanced cancers. Sequencing used immunoSEQ multiplex PCR; TCRdb keeps in-frame clones, though not all of them. The table records about 35,000 clones, approximately 80% of them present only once. The input for sequencing was CD4+ or CD8+ T cells sorted from blood, taken in a trial of the OX40 agonist ivuxolimab. The receptors were sampled from an adult with an advanced solid tumor such as melanoma, head and neck, liver or kidney cancer. Each CDR3 is given with its conserved first and last residue.

V	CDR3
TRBV10-1	CASSGQGTGELFF
TRBV27	CASSRQGAYTDTQYF
TRBV6-5	CASSYTRDSNQPQHF
TRBV5-1	CASSLYANPHSGANVLTF
TRBV11-1	CASSFPDSPMNTEAFF
TRBV18	CASSPGSGRTPGNNEGYF
TRBV27	CASSLSWGYEQYF
TRBV2	CASSEARLAGRETQYF
TRBV5-8	CASSLLAVDYEQYF
TRBV30	CAWSVRRSGSSYNEQFF
TRBV9	CASTSTGGLYGYTF
TRBV5-1	CASSFGQGSYNEQFF
TRBV4-1	CASSPGQDTMNTEAFF
TRBV15	CATSRDRQGKDQPQHF
TRBV19	CASSIDLDYRTAVNSPLHF
TRBV10-3	CAISEEQRSSYNEQFF
TRBV9	CASSPQGAYEQYF
TRBV5-1	CASSPKTGAFQSYEQYF
TRBV7-9	CASSLGQPNYGYTF
TRBV5-8	CASSPGLAGATYEQYF
TRBV28	CASRGLAGASYNEQFF
TRBV15	CATSREPGAYNEKLFF
TRBV19	CASSLSTGSYTDTQYF
TRBV28	CASSSPGSGKNIQYF
TRBV9	CASSPQPVARNSPLHF
TRBV4-1	CASSQVGGHEQYF
TRBV18	CASSTTQGTLGTDTQYF
TRBV10-1	CASRNPGLAGAADEQFF
TRBV7-9	CASSLTGVYEQYF
TRBV15	CATSKYPGVDGYTF
TRBV28	CASSFRLIAGDPGELFF
TRBV6-1	CASNIGTGLHEKLFF